The source of this TCR beta chain is a study of T cell responses to AZD1222 COVID-19 vaccine. The table came from immunoSEQ multiplex PCR; TCRdb's copy has only in-frame clones and leaves some out. Among fewer than 200,000 clones listed, 85% to 95% were seen once. Findings and limits, study-wide: Vaccine-related CD4 TCRs covered spike, predominating at 160-218 and 743-854. Unmutated variant regions reportedly attract nearly half of all spike-specific TCRs. Spike-specific TCR breadth and depth grew following two AZD1222 doses. Clonal diversity was possibly underestimated, and the donors were mostly white British, with more females.

V shed 11 bases and J shed 6 bases, with 14 bases lying between them. The CDR3 consists of 12 residues. From germline, CDR1 is SEHNR and CDR2 FQNEAQ (reference sequence). As concerns this clone: Its matching antigen is unknown.

The specimen comprised peripheral blood, sampled on day 0 of AZD1222 vaccination. This sequence originates from an adult in good health. This chain connects TRBV7-9 to TRBJ1-3; a possible D gene is TRBD1 (5 bases). The CDR3 protein is CALSPTENTIYF. The CDR3 DNA reads as TGTGCCCTATCCCCGACAGAAAACACCATATATTTT.